The 26 T cell receptor beta chains listed next were all sequenced from one sample in a study of identical twins. TCRdb analysed the 5' RACE reads with MiXCR anew, one entry per CDR3 protein. This sample yields around 250,000 distinct CDR3 sequences, of which roughly 7% are seen a single time; 3% to 4% belongs to the top ten. This sample was also put to use in a study of yellow fever vaccine responses in identical twins.

The specimen sequenced was memory (CD45RO+) T cells sorted from blood. The receptors shown here come from a woman younger than 35 in good health.

This clonotype has a count of ten or more. This rearrangement joins TRBV7-2 to TRBJ2-1, with no clear D. With 1 base removed from V and 5 bases from J, the gap between germline ends came to 12 bases. The germline V gene encodes CDR1 SGHTA and CDR2 FQGNSA. CDR3 length: 15 residues. The CDR3 loop is CASSLEIGPHNEQFF. In nucleotides, the CDR3 is TGTGCCAGCAGCTTAGAGATAGGTCCACACAATGAGCAGTTCTTC.

This clonotype showed up just a few times. The V gene is TRBV20-1, the J gene TRBJ2-1; TRBD2 matches at 12 bases. CDR3 length equals 14 residues. V lost 5 bases, J lost 8 bases, and 7 bases stayed unmatched. Germline assignment: CDR1 DFQATT and CDR2 SNEGSKA (reference sequence). CDR3 bases: TGCAGTGCTTTGTGGACTAGCGGGAACCATGAGCAGTTCTTC. Encoded protein: CSALWTSGNHEQFF.

In its sample, this clonotype was seen many times. V usage is TRBV11-2 and J usage is TRBJ2-5; TRBD2 matches at 10 bases. V lost 5 bases and J lost 6; bases outside the gene matches: 18. This CDR3 has 18 amino acids. Germline V gene data show CDR1 as SGHAT and CDR2 as FQNNGV. The chain's CDR3 is CASSQGSAASGSGKTQYF. CDR3 coding DNA: TGTGCCAGCAGCCAAGGGAGTGCGGCTAGCGGGAGCGGGAAGACCCAGTACTTC.

The chain has TRBV6-1 and TRBJ2-3; a weak D match, TRBD1 (5 bases). V shed 4 bases and J shed 4 bases, with 12 bases lying between them. Germline assignment: CDR1 MNHNS and CDR2 SASEGT. The CDR3 has 14 amino acids. The CDR3 is CASSGQIQADTQYF. In DNA form, the CDR3 reads TGTGCCAGCAGTGGTCAAATACAGGCAGATACGCAGTATTTT.

This clonotype was seen repeatedly, ten times or more. This chain connects TRBV12-3 or TRBV12-4 to TRBJ2-6; D gene ambiguous. The CDR3 length is 14 residues. V gave up 6 bases and J gave up 2 bases, with 8 bases separating them. The CDR3 DNA sequence: TGTGCCAGCAGACGAGCTGCTGGGGCCAACGTCCTGACTTTC. Its translation is CASRRAAGANVLTF.

This clonotype has more than one count but fewer than ten. The chain employs TRBV7-2 and TRBJ2-1; D gene ambiguous. Germline V lookup: CDR1 SGHTA, CDR2 FQGNSA. The germline V and J ends were trimmed by 2 bases and 6 bases, with 8 bases remaining between them. The CDR3 has 13 residues. This CDR3 is CASSLSGGNEQFF. The CDR3 nucleotides read TGTGCCAGCAGCTTAAGTGGCGGCAATGAGCAGTTCTTC.

This clonotype was observed a few times. The rearrangement links TRBV16 to TRBJ1-2; 7 bases align to TRBD1. CDR3 length: 13 residues. The trim removed 3 bases at V and 2 bases at J, leaving 0 bases unmatched. Germline V gives CDR1 KGHSY, CDR2 FQNENV. The CDR3 coding sequence is TGTGCCAGCAGCCAGGACAGGAACTATGGCTACACCTTC. Its protein product is CASSQDRNYGYTF. Full variable domain (remainder filled in from reference TRBV16 and TRBJ1-2): GEEVAQTPKHLVRGEGQKAKLYCAPIKGHSYVFWYQQVLKNEFKFLISFQNENVFDETGMPKERFSAKCLPNSPCSLEIQATKLEDSAVYFCASSQDRNYGYTFGSGTRLTVV.

This clonotype was detected ten times or more. The chain uses TRBV29-1 and TRBJ2-1; no reliable D call. The CDR3 covers 14 residues. Germline loops: CDR1 SQVTM, CDR2 ANQGSEA. V was trimmed by 7 bases and J by 5 bases, leaving 18 bases between them. DNA for the CDR3: TGCAGCGCCTCCAAGGGTTCCCCAGACAATGAGCAGTTCTTC. It is translated as CSASKGSPDNEQFF.

This clonotype was recorded a few times. The V call is TRBV11-3, the J call TRBJ2-2; 8 bases are a match to TRBD1. The CDR3 contains 14 residues. From germline, CDR1 is SGHNT and CDR2 YENEEA. The V segment lost 3 bases and the J segment 6 bases; nucleotides outside the gene matches: 3. CDR3 sequence: CASSFQGASGELFF. CDR3 in DNA: TGTGCCAGCAGCTTTCAGGGGGCCTCCGGGGAGCTGTTTTTT.

This clonotype was observed a few times. V gene TRBV10-3 combines with J gene TRBJ2-1; 13 bases are shared with TRBD2. The CDR3 consists of 15 residues. The trim removed 8 bases at V and 6 bases at J, leaving 7 bases unmatched. The V gene's germline CDR1 is ENHRY and CDR2 SYGVKD. This CDR3 is CAIGTSGIGVNEQFF. The CDR3 DNA reads as TGTGCCATCGGGACTAGCGGGATAGGGGTCAATGAGCAGTTCTTC.

This clonotype was observed many times. The CDR3 nucleotides read TGTGCCAGCAGTCTCTCCAGGGGGCGTAATGAAAAACTGTTTTTT. As protein: CASSLSRGRNEKLFF. The chain recombines TRBV27 with TRBJ1-4; 8 nucleotides align to TRBD1. CDR1 is MNHEY and CDR2 is SMNVEV in the germline V gene (reference sequence). After removal of 5 bases from V and 4 bases from J, the junction contained 6 bases not matched to a gene. The CDR3 runs 15 residues.

This clonotype was detected many times. The CDR3 protein is CASSGGAFNTGELFF. The CDR3, as DNA: TGTGCCAGCTCAGGGGGGGCCTTTAACACCGGGGAGCTGTTTTTT. This rearrangement joins TRBV7-9 to TRBJ2-2; the D call may be TRBD1 or TRBD2 (7 bases each). Per the germline V gene, CDR1 is SEHNR and CDR2 is FQNEAQ (reference sequence). The CDR3 runs to 15 residues. The V gene lost 8 bases and the J gene lost 2 bases, with 15 bases spanning the gap.

This clonotype was seen more than once but under ten times. V and J are TRBV19 and TRBJ2-1; TRBD1 matches at 8 bases. CDR1 and CDR2 from the germline V gene are LNHDA and SQIVND (reference sequence). The length of the CDR3 is 15 residues. The V and J ends lost 5 bases and 4 bases, in that order; junction bases with no gene match: 7. The CDR3 DNA reads as TGTGCCAGTAGTTCCCAGGGGACAGGTTACAATGAGCAGTTCTTC. Translating it yields CASSSQGTGYNEQFF.

This clonotype was seen ten or more times. The genes are TRBV12-3 or TRBV12-4 and TRBJ2-1; 9 bases match TRBD2. V lost 4 bases and J lost 7; bases outside the gene matches: 5. The CDR3 sequence is 14 residues long. Here the CDR3 DNA reads TGTGCCAGCAGTTCAGGGACTAGCTTAAATGAGCAGTTCTTC. Protein: CASSSGTSLNEQFF.

Turning to this clonotype: One end of the junction is discordant with germline, which a read error may explain. The rearrangement uses TRBV5-4 and TRBJ2-1; unclear D gene. The CDR3 sequence is 14 residues long. Germline V gene lookup returns CDR1 SGHNT and CDR2 YYREEE (reference sequence). CDR3 loop: CASSSPLGYSEQFF. Here the CDR3 DNA reads TGTGCCAGCAGCTCCCCCTTGGGCTACAGTGAGCAGTTCTTC.

This clonotype was counted a few times. The V call is TRBV11-3, the J call TRBJ1-6; 7 bases match TRBD1. The CDR3 length is 14 residues. Germline trimming cut 5 bases from V and 6 bases from J; bases unmatched to any gene: 4. Germline V gives CDR1 SGHNT, CDR2 YENEEA. The CDR3 bases are TGTGCCAGCAGCCCGGGACAGCTTAATTCACCCCTCCACTTT. Protein sequence: CASSPGQLNSPLHF.

Many counts were recorded for this clonotype. V and J are TRBV18 and TRBJ2-2, with D possibly TRBD2 on 5 matching bases. The V and J ends lost 2 bases and 2 bases respectively, with 12 bases between them. The CDR3 contains 16 residues. Germline V gene sequence: CDR1 KGHSH, CDR2 LQKENI. Here the CDR3 DNA reads TGTGCCAGCTCACCAACTGGCTCTAGCAACACCGGGGAGCTGTTTTTT. Protein: CASSPTGSSNTGELFF.

This clonotype was counted only a few times. The chain joins TRBV6-2 or TRBV6-3 to TRBJ2-1; 9 bases match TRBD1. With 5 bases clipped from V and 8 bases from J, the junction kept 10 bases outside the gene matches. Germline CDR1 reads MNHEY; CDR2 reads SVGEGT. The CDR3 contains 15 residues. The CDR3 here is CASSTGTGRSDEQFF. The DNA for the CDR3 is TGTGCCAGCAGTACCGGGACAGGGCGTAGCGATGAGCAGTTCTTC.

This clonotype occurred a few times. The chain carries TRBV7-9 and TRBJ1-1; D is unclear. V shed 2 bases and J shed 3 bases, with 10 bases lying between them. This CDR3 comprises 14 residues. Germline CDR1 SEHNR, CDR2 FQNEAQ (reference sequence). For the CDR3, the DNA is TGTGCCAGCAGCTTATCAGGTAGTCACACTGAAGCTTTCTTT. This codes for CASSLSGSHTEAFF.

The chain carries TRBV20-1 and TRBJ2-3; 15 positions agree with TRBD2. The length of the CDR3 is 16 residues. J gave up 5 bases and V 1 base, and 4 bases lay outside the gene matches. Germline loops: CDR1 DFQATT, CDR2 SNEGSKA (reference sequence). The CDR3 loop reads CSARAGLAGGQDTQYF. In DNA form, the CDR3 reads TGCAGTGCTAGAGCCGGACTAGCGGGAGGGCAAGATACGCAGTATTTT.

A few counts support this clonotype. J is TRBJ2-5 and V is TRBV28; D unresolved. The V gene's germline CDR1 is MDHEN and CDR2 SYDVKM. The germline V and J ends were trimmed by 3 bases and 5 bases, with 4 bases remaining between them. The CDR3 sequence is 11 residues long. The DNA for the CDR3 is TGTGCCAGCAGTTTTTGGGAGACCCAGTACTTC. Translating it yields CASSFWETQYF.

As for this clonotype: The junction shows a germline mismatch at one end, possibly a read error. The chain combines TRBV3-1 with TRBJ2-1, with 7 bases identical to TRBD2. The germline CDR1 and CDR2 sequences are LGHDT and YNNKEL (reference sequence). The CDR3 spans 15 residues. The CDR3 coding sequence is TGTGCCACCAGCCAAGCGGGGAGCTCCTACAATGAGCAGTTCTTC. Translation: CATSQAGSSYNEQFF.

The chain has TRBV7-3 and TRBJ2-5, with D perhaps TRBD2 (6 bases). V was pared by 2 bases and J by 5 bases, with 15 bases between. The CDR3 extends over 15 amino acids. Germline V CDR1 and CDR2: SGHTA, FQGTGA. The chain's CDR3 is CASSLGLAAGETQYF. The DNA for the CDR3 is TGTGCCAGCAGCTTAGGTCTAGCCGCGGGGGAGACCCAGTACTTC.

J is TRBJ1-2 and V is TRBV28; D remains ambiguous. Germline V gene lookup returns CDR1 MDHEN and CDR2 SYDVKM. The V and J ends lost 6 bases and 4 bases respectively, with 18 bases between them. The CDR3 runs 15 residues. CDR3 amino acids: CASSNDNTYRYGYTF. The DNA of the CDR3 is TGTGCCAGCAGCAATGACAACACCTACCGCTATGGCTACACCTTC.

This chain uses TRBV6-6 with TRBJ1-1; 8 bases agree with TRBD1. This CDR3 spans 13 amino acids. CDR1 is MNHNY and CDR2 is SVGAGI in the germline V gene (reference sequence). With V trimmed by 6 bases and J by 11 bases, 11 bases remained unmatched. The CDR3 loop is CASRPLDRAWAFF. For the CDR3, the DNA is TGTGCCAGCAGGCCCTTGGACAGGGCTTGGGCTTTCTTT.

In its sample, this clonotype was seen a few times. The chain combines TRBV27 with TRBJ1-6; 8 nucleotides agree with TRBD1. Looked up from germline, CDR1 is MNHEY and CDR2 is SMNVEV (reference sequence). The CDR3 is made up of 15 amino acids. The trim removed 4 bases at V and 5 bases at J, leaving 4 bases unmatched. Written as DNA, the CDR3 is TGTGCCAGCAGTTACTACAGGGGGGATAATTCACCCCTCCACTTT. Translated, it gives CASSYYRGDNSPLHF.